This T cell receptor beta chain was observed in a study of CD8+ T cells in alopecia areata. Regarding the study as a whole: Higher clonality than in normal scalp was seen in lesional scalp, especially alopecia totalis/universalis. Mice showed clearer TCR sharing than patients did, a gap that was possibly HLA-related.

In regard to this clone: What it binds is not known.

The germline CDR1 and CDR2 sequences are SQVTM and ANQGSEA. The V and J ends lost 8 bases and 3 bases respectively, with 19 bases between them. CDR3 length: 14 amino acids. Extraction of RNA preceded its reverse transcription into cDNA, which served as the sequencing template. The method was immunoSEQ multiplex PCR; TCRdb's version includes in-frame clones alone and lacks a portion of them. The sample yields approximately 210,000 clones, approximately 70% seen once. This sample's treatment: oral pan-JAK inhibitor, 5-10 mg twice daily. Both peripheral blood and punch biopsies of lesional scalp skin were obtained from patients who had alopecia areata. Using a FACSAria, the CD4+ and CD8+ T cells were sorted from the PBMCs.

The starting material was CD4+ T cells sorted from blood, obtained at roughly week 45, from a patient treated with tofacitinib. This clonotype was obtained from a human donor with alopecia areata. The rearrangement joins TRBV29-1 to TRBJ2-5; D is undetermined. In DNA, the CDR3 is TGCAGCCTCTCAATCAGTCCCAAAGAAGAGACCCAGTACTTC. Translated: CSLSISPKEETQYF.